A single sample gave rise to the 25 T cell receptor beta chains below, sequenced in a study of CD8 T cells in Susac syndrome. Reverse transcription used about 0.5 to 1 ug RNA and random hexamers. TCRdb analysed the immunoSEQ multiplex PCR reads with MiXCR anew, one entry per CDR3 protein. The sample contains roughly 150,000 distinct CDR3 sequences, 90% to 95% of which appear only once. Sequences were obtained from CD4+ T cells from PBMCs. These receptors all come from a human donor with Susac syndrome.

In DNA, the CDR3 is TGCGCCAGCACCGTATACGGTATGAACACTGAAGCTTTCTTT. This encodes CASTVYGMNTEAFF. The chain joins TRBV5-1 to TRBJ1-1; D unclear. Trimming took off 6 bases at V and 0 bases at J, with 12 bases between the two ends. The germline V gene encodes CDR1 SGHRS and CDR2 YFSETQ. This CDR3 region has 14 residues.

V usage is TRBV5-1 and J usage is TRBJ2-7; D is unresolved. Germline V gene data show CDR1 as SGHRS and CDR2 as YFSETQ. Trimming pared 0 bases from V and 5 bases from J, leaving 12 bases between. CDR3 length equals 14 residues. CDR3 nucleotide sequence: TGCGCCAGCAGCTTGGTAGTAGGCCGGGACGAGCAGTACTTC. It encodes CASSLVVGRDEQYF.

The chain links TRBV20-1 to TRBJ2-1; no clear D. V lost 4 bases and J lost 10, with 17 bases in between. Per germline, CDR1 DFQATT and CDR2 SNEGSKA (reference sequence). This CDR3 is 13 amino acids long. DNA for the CDR3: TGCAGTGCTACCCAACCTCCCCAAGGGGAGCAGTTCTTC. It translates to CSATQPPQGEQFF.

The chain links TRBV20-1 to TRBJ2-5, with D possibly being TRBD1 (5 bases). The V end lost 3 bases, the J end lost 7 bases, and 12 bases lay between the germline ends. The CDR3 is 12 amino acids. Per germline, CDR1 DFQATT and CDR2 SNEGSKA (reference sequence). As DNA, the CDR3 is TGCAGTGCTAGGCCCACCCAGGGGACCCAGTACTTC. It is translated as CSARPTQGTQYF.

The chain recombines TRBV5-8 with TRBJ1-6, with 11 bases that match TRBD1. J was trimmed by 9 bases and V by 4 bases; bases with no gene match: 6. The CDR3 loop spans 15 amino acids. From germline, CDR1 is SGHTS and CDR2 YDEGEE. The CDR3 is CASSGIGQGASPLHF. CDR3 in DNA: TGTGCCAGCAGCGGAATAGGACAGGGGGCTTCACCCCTCCACTTT. The entire variable domain, with the rest obtained from reference TRBV5-8 and TRBJ1-6, is as follows: EAGVTQSPTHLIKTRGQQATLRCSPISGHTSVYWYQQALGLGLQFLLWYDEGEERNRGNFPPRFSGRQFPNYSSELNVNALELEDSALYLCASSGIGQGASPLHFGNGTRLTVT.

V gene TRBV2 combines with J gene TRBJ2-7; 7 bases match TRBD1. Trimming removed 11 bases from V and 6 bases from J; junction bases left unmatched: 7. The CDR3 extends over 11 amino acids. Germline-derived CDR1 and CDR2 are SNHLY and FYNNEI. The CDR3 coding sequence is TGTGCCGGACGACAGGGCTCCGAGCAGTACTTC. Residues: CAGRQGSEQYF.

The chain combines TRBV20-1 with TRBJ1-2; possible D gene TRBD1, 5 bases. V was trimmed by 5 bases and J by 7 bases, leaving 14 bases between them. The germline V gene encodes CDR1 DFQATT and CDR2 SNEGSKA (reference sequence). The CDR3 contains 12 residues. The CDR3 is CSAPTGGGGYTF. CDR3 nucleotide sequence: TGCAGTGCTCCCACCGGGGGGGGTGGCTACACCTTC.

The chain couples TRBV20-1 to TRBJ2-7; TRBD2 matches 10 bases. Losses at the gene ends were 6 bases for V and 0 bases for J; bases not matched to a gene: 8. The germline gives CDR1 DFQATT, CDR2 SNEGSKA (reference sequence). The CDR3 runs 15 residues. The CDR3 reads CSATGQRGGSYEQYF. The CDR3, as DNA: TGCAGTGCCACGGGCCAGCGGGGGGGCTCCTACGAGCAGTACTTC.

J is TRBJ2-3 and V is TRBV20-1; 10 nucleotides match TRBD2. The germline V gene encodes CDR1 DFQATT and CDR2 SNEGSKA (reference sequence). V lost 2 bases to trimming and J lost 2 bases; unmatched junction nucleotides: 4. CDR3 size: 15 residues. The CDR3 loop is CSARPLAGATDTQYF. CDR3 nucleotides: TGCAGTGCTAGACCGCTAGCGGGGGCCACAGATACGCAGTATTTT.

The chain couples TRBV20-1 to TRBJ1-2; D unclear. V dropped 2 bases and J dropped 8 bases, with 12 bases sitting between them. CDR3 length equals 12 residues. CDR1 DFQATT and CDR2 SNEGSKA come from the germline V gene (reference sequence). CDR3 sequence: CSARSQRGGYTF. The CDR3 DNA sequence: TGCAGTGCTAGATCCCAAAGAGGGGGCTACACCTTC.

The chain has TRBV20-1 and TRBJ2-7, with D unresolved. Germline V gene lookup returns CDR1 DFQATT and CDR2 SNEGSKA (reference sequence). Trimming removed 5 bases from V and 2 bases from J, with 7 bases in between. The CDR3 loop spans 11 amino acids. The CDR3 nucleotides are TGCAGTGCTGTCAGCGCCTACGAGCAGTACTTC. It codes for CSAVSAYEQYF.

This clonotype has just one count. V gene TRBV29-1 combines with J gene TRBJ1-1; D not certain. The CDR3 is made up of 12 amino acids. Trimming removed 8 bases at V and 6 bases at J, with 16 bases between. Germline values: CDR1 SQVTM, CDR2 ANQGSEA. CDR3 residues: CSSERQAAEAFF. The CDR3 coding sequence is TGCAGCTCAGAGAGGCAGGCTGCTGAAGCTTTCTTT.

The rearrangement links TRBV7-9 to TRBJ2-5; the match to TRBD2 covers 8 bases. Trimming at V came to 6 bases and at J to 3 bases, leaving 9 bases not matched to a gene. The CDR3 is 15 residues long. Germline V lookup: CDR1 SEHNR, CDR2 FQNEAQ (reference sequence). CDR3 bases: TGTGCCAGCAGTCTACCCGGGGGGGCCGAAGAGACCCAGTACTTC. It yields the protein CASSLPGGAEETQYF.

The rearrangement uses TRBV3-1 and TRBJ2-2; D uncertain. The CDR3 is made up of 14 amino acids. V was pared by 1 base and J by 4 bases, with 7 bases between. Per germline, CDR1 LGHDT and CDR2 YNNKEL (reference sequence). CDR3 bases: TGTGCCAGCAGCCAAGGGACCCTCACCGGGGAGCTGTTTTTT. This codes for CASSQGTLTGELFF.

This chain uses TRBV11-2 with TRBJ1-1; 8 bases are shared with TRBD1. The J segment lost 11 bases and the V segment lost 6 bases, leaving 5 bases of the junction unmatched. Germline values: CDR1 SGHAT, CDR2 FQNNGV. The CDR3 is 11 amino acids. In DNA, the CDR3 is TGTGCCAGCAGTTGGGACAGGTGGGCTTTCTTT. Its translation: CASSWDRWAFF. Drawing the rest from reference TRBV11-2 and TRBJ1-1, the complete variable domain is EAGVAQSPRYKIIEKRQSVAFWCNPISGHATLYWYQQILGQGPKLLIQFQNNGVVDDSQLPKDRFSAERLKGVDSTLKIQPAKLEDSAVYLCASSWDRWAFFGQGTRLTVV.

The chain links TRBV5-6 to TRBJ1-6; D is undetermined. The CDR3 is 13 amino acids. V dropped 3 bases and J dropped 7 bases, with 8 bases sitting between them. Germline CDR1 and CDR2: SGHDT and YYEEEE. CDR3 sequence reads: CASSSRPNSPLHF. The CDR3 nucleotides are TGTGCCAGCAGCTCAAGACCGAATTCACCCCTCCACTTT.

This chain joins TRBV14 and TRBJ2-2, with 8 bases matching TRBD1. The germline V gene has CDR1 SGHDN and CDR2 FVKESK. V dropped 3 bases and J dropped 7; count of bases not matched to a gene: 13. The CDR3 extends over 17 amino acids. As DNA, the CDR3 is TGTGCCAGCAGCCACACTCCCCTGACAGGGGCCCACGGGGAGCTGTTTTTT. It specifies CASSHTPLTGAHGELFF.

Here the CDR3 DNA reads TGTGCCAGCAGCTTGGGACAGGGCTCCTACAATGAGCAGTTCTTC. Encoded protein: CASSLGQGSYNEQFF. The rearrangement joins TRBV5-5 to TRBJ2-1; 7 bases line up with TRBD1. V shed 0 bases and J 0 bases; nucleotides not matched to a gene: 0. Germline CDR1 and CDR2: SGHKS and YYEKEE (reference sequence). The CDR3 is 15 residues long.

V is TRBV2 and J is TRBJ1-3; weak D call: TRBD1 (5 bases). The germline gives CDR1 SNHLY, CDR2 FYNNEI. With 5 bases removed from V and 1 base from J, the gap between germline ends came to 9 bases. This CDR3 region has 14 residues. The CDR3 sequence is CASSWGLSGNTIYF. Here the CDR3 DNA reads TGTGCCAGCAGTTGGGGCTTGTCTGGAAACACCATATATTTT. Drawing the rest from reference TRBV2 and TRBJ1-3, the complete variable domain is EPEVTQTPSHQVTQMGQEVILRCVPISNHLYFYWYRQILGQKVEFLVSFYNNEISEKSEIFDDQFSVERPDGSNFTLKIRSTKLEDSAMYFCASSWGLSGNTIYFGEGSWLTVV.

This chain links TRBV9 with TRBJ1-1, with D unresolved. The CDR3 totals 13 residues. V lost 1 base, J lost 4 bases, and 8 bases lay in between. Germline V CDR1 and CDR2: SGDLS, YYNGEE. The CDR3 DNA sequence: TGTGCCAGCAGCGTACAGGAGGGCACTGAAGCTTTCTTT. As protein: CASSVQEGTEAFF.

J is TRBJ1-2 and V is TRBV25-1, with D maybe TRBD1 (6 bases). V was cut by 0 bases and J by 4 bases, with 12 bases left in between. This CDR3 has 15 amino acids. Per the germline V gene, CDR1 is MGHDK and CDR2 is SYGVNS. The CDR3 DNA follows: TGTGCCAGCAGTGAATATGCTGGACAGCGCTATGGCTACACCTTC. It translates to CASSEYAGQRYGYTF.

In DNA, the CDR3 is TGTGCCAGCAGTCCGGGCCTCCGTTATGGCTACACCTTC. Translated: CASSPGLRYGYTF. The chain employs TRBV6-5 and TRBJ1-2; D remains ambiguous. This CDR3 has 13 residues. Looked up from germline, CDR1 is MNHEY and CDR2 is SVGAGI. V shed 5 bases and J shed 5 bases, with 12 bases lying between them.

J is TRBJ2-7 and V is TRBV5-6; 8 nucleotides align to TRBD1. J was trimmed by 2 bases and V by 4 bases; bases with no gene match: 11. The CDR3 runs 16 residues. The V gene's germline CDR1 is SGHDT and CDR2 YYEEEE. CDR3: CASSPVGRTGTYEQYF. DNA for the CDR3: TGTGCCAGCAGCCCAGTGGGGCGGACAGGGACCTACGAGCAGTACTTC.

This chain joins TRBV14 and TRBJ2-1; a weak D match, TRBD1 (5 bases). CDR1 is SGHDN and CDR2 is FVKESK in the germline V gene. The CDR3 covers 12 residues. Trimming took off 0 bases at V and 9 bases at J, with 6 bases between the two ends. DNA of the CDR3: TGTGCCAGCAGCCAAGACAGGGCTGAGCAGTTCTTC. This codes for CASSQDRAEQFF. The whole variable domain, remainder taken from reference TRBV14 and TRBJ2-1, is EAGVTQFPSHSVIEKGQTVTLRCDPISGHDNLYWYRRVMGKEIKFLLHFVKESKQDESGMPNNRFLAERTGGTYSTLKVQPAELEDSGVYFCASSQDRAEQFFGPGTRLTVL.

There are a few counts of this clonotype. V gene TRBV7-3 combines with J gene TRBJ2-1; 14 bases agree with TRBD2. V was pared by 4 bases and J by 6 bases, with 2 bases of the junction left unmatched. The CDR3 length is 15 residues. Germline V gives CDR1 SGHTA, CDR2 FQGTGA. The CDR3 region has the DNA TGTGCCAGCAGCTCCGGACTAGCGGGGGGCAATGAGCAGTTCTTC. Translating it yields CASSSGLAGGNEQFF.